Below are 7 T cell receptor beta chains sequenced from a single sample in a study of T-cell memory formation after mild COVID-19. TCRdb independently ran MiXCR on the 5' RACE reads; one entry per CDR3 protein. In the table there are roughly 550,000 distinct CDR3 sequences, around 21% of which are singletons. The sample taken for sequencing was PBMCs or a T cell subset sorted from them (not recorded which). The receptors here all came from an adult woman who had mild COVID-19 (a few samples of this study predate the infection). Cell type and time point are not known.

The rearrangement links TRBV10-3 to TRBJ1-5; 7 bases agree with TRBD1. V dropped 6 bases and J dropped 7; count of bases not matched to a gene: 9. CDR1 ENHRY and CDR2 SYGVKD come from the germline V gene. The CDR3 sequence is 14 residues long. CDR3 amino acids: CAISANTGAQPQHF. The CDR3 DNA reads as TGTGCCATCAGCGCTAACACAGGGGCCCAGCCCCAGCATTTT.

This clonotype was detected many times. The V and J genes are TRBV12-3 or TRBV12-4 and TRBJ1-5; 8 bases line up with TRBD1. The CDR3 extends over 18 amino acids. Trimming at V came to 4 bases and at J to 5 bases, leaving 16 bases not matched to a gene. The CDR3 sequence: CASSSPPGGRGPDQPQHF. The CDR3 DNA reads TGTGCCAGCAGTTCACCCCCGGGAGGCAGGGGGCCTGATCAGCCCCAGCATTTT.

The V call is TRBV4-1, the J call TRBJ2-7; 7 nucleotides match TRBD2. The CDR3 sequence is 17 residues long. The germline V gene encodes CDR1 MGHRA and CDR2 YSYEKL. J was trimmed by 3 bases and V by 4 bases; bases with no gene match: 15. CDR3 region: CASSPWGRGGNYYEQYF. DNA for the CDR3: TGCGCCAGCAGCCCCTGGGGGAGGGGCGGGAATTACTACGAGCAGTACTTC.

This sequence joins TRBV20-1 and TRBJ2-7; 9 bases fit TRBD2. The CDR3 runs 15 residues. Trimming removed 3 bases from V and 7 bases from J; junction bases left unmatched: 13. CDR1 is DFQATT and CDR2 is SNEGSKA in the germline V gene (reference sequence). In nucleotides, the CDR3 is TGCAGTGCTAGGGAGATAGCGGGAGATTGGGGAGAGCAGTACTTC. Translated, it gives CSAREIAGDWGEQYF.

This clonotype was observed a handful of times. J is TRBJ2-3 and V is TRBV14; D gene uncertain. The V and J ends lost 1 base and 4 bases respectively, with 9 bases between them. The CDR3 runs to 14 residues. Per the germline V gene, CDR1 is SGHDN and CDR2 is FVKESK. The DNA for the CDR3 is TGTGCCAGCAGCCAAGTTGGAGTTCCAGATACGCAGTATTTT. Amino acid sequence: CASSQVGVPDTQYF.

This clonotype has more than one count but fewer than ten. The chain employs TRBV13 and TRBJ2-2; D is undetermined. Trimming removed 5 bases from V and 4 bases from J, with 14 bases in between. The CDR3 runs to 15 residues. Germline V lookup: CDR1 PRHDT, CDR2 FYEKMQ (reference sequence). The CDR3 loop reads CASSLRTVVTGELFF. Here the CDR3 DNA reads TGTGCCAGCAGCCTAAGGACGGTGGTCACCGGGGAGCTGTTTTTT.

The chain joins TRBV11-2 to TRBJ2-7; 10 bases line up with TRBD1. Germline assignment: CDR1 SGHAT and CDR2 FQNNGV. The CDR3 sequence is 15 residues long. V gave up 5 bases and J gave up 5 bases; unmatched junction bases: 9. In DNA form, the CDR3 reads TGTGCCAGCAGCGTGGGGACAGGGGAATTCGACGAGCAGTACTTC. Its translation: CASSVGTGEFDEQYF.